The 4 T cell receptor beta chains given below trace back to one sample, sequenced in a study of neurological immune-mediated disorders. TCRdb re-analysed the 5' RACE reads in MiXCR, keeping a single row per CDR3 protein. The repertoire includes 50,000 to 55,000 distinct CDR3 sequences, around 4% of them detected once, and about 6.7% sits in the top ten. The sample comprised PBMCs. These receptors originate from a man aged 55 to 70 with multiple sclerosis.

In its sample, this clonotype was seen many times. V usage is TRBV5-1 and J usage is TRBJ2-5; no clear D gene. V dropped 5 bases and J dropped 4 bases, with 15 bases sitting between them. CDR1 is SGHRS, CDR2 YFSETQ, per germline. This CDR3 contains 14 residues. As DNA, the CDR3 is TGCGCCAGCAGTGGCGACTCAAAAGGAGAGACCCAGTACTTC. This codes for CASSGDSKGETQYF.

This clonotype has ten or more counts. The gene calls are TRBV12-3 or TRBV12-4 and TRBJ2-1, with 14 positions matching TRBD2. The CDR3 contains 17 residues. The trim removed 2 bases at V and 8 bases at J, leaving 8 bases unmatched. CDR3 in amino acids: CASSLRGTSGGKDEQFF. The CDR3 DNA is TGTGCCAGCAGTTTAAGGGGGACTAGCGGGGGCAAAGATGAGCAGTTCTTC.

This clonotype appeared a few times. This sequence joins TRBV19 and TRBJ1-2, with unresolved D. Trimming pared 3 bases from V and 6 bases from J, leaving 14 bases between. The germline V gene encodes CDR1 LNHDA and CDR2 SQIVND (reference sequence). The CDR3 runs to 14 residues. The CDR3 loop is CASSIWATLDGYTF. The CDR3 DNA sequence: TGTGCCAGTAGTATCTGGGCAACCCTCGATGGCTACACCTTC.

This clonotype was recorded at least ten times. The V gene is TRBV20-1, the J gene TRBJ1-1; 7 bases agree with TRBD1. This CDR3 region has 15 residues. With V trimmed by 1 base and J by 1 base, 6 bases remained unmatched. Per germline, CDR1 DFQATT and CDR2 SNEGSKA (reference sequence). The CDR3 coding sequence is TGCAGTGCTAGAGGCGGAAGACAGGGGAACACTGAAGCTTTCTTT. Translating gives CSARGGRQGNTEAFF.